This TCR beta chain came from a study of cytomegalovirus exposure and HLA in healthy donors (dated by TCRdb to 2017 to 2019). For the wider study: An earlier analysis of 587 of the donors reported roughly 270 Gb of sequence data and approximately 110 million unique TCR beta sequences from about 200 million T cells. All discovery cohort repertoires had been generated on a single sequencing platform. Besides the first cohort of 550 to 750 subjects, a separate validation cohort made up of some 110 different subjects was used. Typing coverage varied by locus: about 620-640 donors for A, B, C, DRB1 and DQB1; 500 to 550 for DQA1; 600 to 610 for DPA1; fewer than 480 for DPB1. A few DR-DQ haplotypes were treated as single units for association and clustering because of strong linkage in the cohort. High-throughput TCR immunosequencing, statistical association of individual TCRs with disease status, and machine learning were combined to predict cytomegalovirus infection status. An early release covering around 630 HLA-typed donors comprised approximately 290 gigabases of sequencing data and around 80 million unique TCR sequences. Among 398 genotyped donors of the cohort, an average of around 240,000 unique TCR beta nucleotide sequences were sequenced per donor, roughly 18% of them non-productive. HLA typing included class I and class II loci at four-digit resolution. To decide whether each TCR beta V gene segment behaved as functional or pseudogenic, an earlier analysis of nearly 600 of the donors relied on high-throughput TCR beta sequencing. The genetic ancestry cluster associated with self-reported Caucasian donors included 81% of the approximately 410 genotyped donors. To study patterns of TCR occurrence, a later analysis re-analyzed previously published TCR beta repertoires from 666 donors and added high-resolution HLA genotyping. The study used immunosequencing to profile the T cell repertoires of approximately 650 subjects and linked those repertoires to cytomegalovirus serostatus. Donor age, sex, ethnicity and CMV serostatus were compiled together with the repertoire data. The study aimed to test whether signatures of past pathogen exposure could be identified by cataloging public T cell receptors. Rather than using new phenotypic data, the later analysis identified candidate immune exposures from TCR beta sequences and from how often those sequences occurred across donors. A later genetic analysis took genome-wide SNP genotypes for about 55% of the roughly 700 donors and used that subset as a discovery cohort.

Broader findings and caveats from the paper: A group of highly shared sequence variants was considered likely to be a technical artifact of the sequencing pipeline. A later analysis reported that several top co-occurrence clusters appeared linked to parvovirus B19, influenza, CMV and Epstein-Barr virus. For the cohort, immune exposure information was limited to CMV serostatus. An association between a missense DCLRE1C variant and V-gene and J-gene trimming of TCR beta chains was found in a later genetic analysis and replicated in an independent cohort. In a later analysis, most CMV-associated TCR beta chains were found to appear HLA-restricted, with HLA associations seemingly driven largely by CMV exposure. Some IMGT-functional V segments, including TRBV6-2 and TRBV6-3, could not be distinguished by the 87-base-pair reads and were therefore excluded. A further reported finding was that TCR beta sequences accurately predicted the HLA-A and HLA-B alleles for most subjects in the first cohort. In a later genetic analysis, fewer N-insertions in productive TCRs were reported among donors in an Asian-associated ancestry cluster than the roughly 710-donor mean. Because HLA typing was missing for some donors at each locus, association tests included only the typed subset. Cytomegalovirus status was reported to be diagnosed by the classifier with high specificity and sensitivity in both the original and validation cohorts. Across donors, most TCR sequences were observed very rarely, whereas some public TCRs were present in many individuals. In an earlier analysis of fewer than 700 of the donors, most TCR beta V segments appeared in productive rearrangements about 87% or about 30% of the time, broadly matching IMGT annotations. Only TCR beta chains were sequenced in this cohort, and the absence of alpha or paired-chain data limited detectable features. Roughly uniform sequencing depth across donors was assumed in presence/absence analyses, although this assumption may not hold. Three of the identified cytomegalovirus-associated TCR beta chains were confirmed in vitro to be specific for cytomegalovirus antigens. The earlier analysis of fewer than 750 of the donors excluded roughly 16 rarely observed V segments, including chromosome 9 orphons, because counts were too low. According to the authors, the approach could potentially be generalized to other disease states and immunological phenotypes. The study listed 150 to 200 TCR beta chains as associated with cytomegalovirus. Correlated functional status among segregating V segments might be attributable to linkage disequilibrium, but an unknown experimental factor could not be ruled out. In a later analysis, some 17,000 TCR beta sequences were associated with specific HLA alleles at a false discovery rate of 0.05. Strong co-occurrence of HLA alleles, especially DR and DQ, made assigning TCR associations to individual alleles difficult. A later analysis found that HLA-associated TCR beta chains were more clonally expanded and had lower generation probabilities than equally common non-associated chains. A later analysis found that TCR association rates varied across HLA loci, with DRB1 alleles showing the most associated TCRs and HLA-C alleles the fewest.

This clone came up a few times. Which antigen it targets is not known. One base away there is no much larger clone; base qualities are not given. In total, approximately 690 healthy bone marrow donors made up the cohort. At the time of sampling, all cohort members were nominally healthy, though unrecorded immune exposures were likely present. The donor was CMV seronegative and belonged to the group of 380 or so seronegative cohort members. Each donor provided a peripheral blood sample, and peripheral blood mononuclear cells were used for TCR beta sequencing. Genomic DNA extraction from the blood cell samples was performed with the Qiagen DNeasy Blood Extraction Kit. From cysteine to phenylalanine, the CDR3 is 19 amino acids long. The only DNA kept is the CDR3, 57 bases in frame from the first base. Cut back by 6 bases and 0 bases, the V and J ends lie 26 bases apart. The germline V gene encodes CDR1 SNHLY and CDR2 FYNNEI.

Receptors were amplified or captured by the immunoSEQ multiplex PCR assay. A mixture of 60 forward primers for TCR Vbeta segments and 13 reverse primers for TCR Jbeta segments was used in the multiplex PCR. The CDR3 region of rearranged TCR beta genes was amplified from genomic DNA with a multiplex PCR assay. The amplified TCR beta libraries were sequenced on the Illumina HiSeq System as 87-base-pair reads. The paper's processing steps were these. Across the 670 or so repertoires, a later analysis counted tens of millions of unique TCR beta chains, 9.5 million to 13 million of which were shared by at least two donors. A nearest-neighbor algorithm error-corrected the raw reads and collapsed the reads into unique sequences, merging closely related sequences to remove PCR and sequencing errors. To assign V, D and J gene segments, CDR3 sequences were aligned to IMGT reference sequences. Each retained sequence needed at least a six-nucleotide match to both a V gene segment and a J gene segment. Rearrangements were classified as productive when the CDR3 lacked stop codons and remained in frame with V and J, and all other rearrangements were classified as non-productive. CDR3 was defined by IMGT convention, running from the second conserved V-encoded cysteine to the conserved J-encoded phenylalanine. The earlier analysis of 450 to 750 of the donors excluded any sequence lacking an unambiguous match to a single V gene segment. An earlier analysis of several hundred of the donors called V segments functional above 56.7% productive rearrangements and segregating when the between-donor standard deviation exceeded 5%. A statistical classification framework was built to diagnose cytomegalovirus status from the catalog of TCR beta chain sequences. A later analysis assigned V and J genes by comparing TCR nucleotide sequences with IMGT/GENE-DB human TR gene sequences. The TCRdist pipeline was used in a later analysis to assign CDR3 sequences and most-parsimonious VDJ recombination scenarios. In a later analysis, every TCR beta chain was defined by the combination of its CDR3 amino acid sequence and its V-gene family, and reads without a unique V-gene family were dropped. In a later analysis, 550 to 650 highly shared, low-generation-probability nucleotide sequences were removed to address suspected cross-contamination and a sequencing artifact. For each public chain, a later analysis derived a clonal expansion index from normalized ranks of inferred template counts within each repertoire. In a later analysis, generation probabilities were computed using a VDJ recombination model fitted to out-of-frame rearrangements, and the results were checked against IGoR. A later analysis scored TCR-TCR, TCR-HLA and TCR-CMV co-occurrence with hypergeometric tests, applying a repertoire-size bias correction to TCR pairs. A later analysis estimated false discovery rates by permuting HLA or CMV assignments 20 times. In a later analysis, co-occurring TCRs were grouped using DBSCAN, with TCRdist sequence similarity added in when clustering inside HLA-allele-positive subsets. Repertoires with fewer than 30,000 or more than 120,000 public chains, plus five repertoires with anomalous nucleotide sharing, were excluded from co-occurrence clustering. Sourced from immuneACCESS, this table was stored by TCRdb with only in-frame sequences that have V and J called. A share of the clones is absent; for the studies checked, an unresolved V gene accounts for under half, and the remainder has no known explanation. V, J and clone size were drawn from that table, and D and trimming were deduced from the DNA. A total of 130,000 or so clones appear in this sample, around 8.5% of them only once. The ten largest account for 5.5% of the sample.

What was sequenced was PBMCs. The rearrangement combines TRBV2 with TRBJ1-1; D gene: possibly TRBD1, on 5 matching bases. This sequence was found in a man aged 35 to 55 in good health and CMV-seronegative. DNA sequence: TGTGCCAGCAGGAGGGGTACGGGGGAAAAATTGGGGATGAACACTGAAGCTTTCTTT. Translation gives CASRRGTGEKLGMNTEAFF.